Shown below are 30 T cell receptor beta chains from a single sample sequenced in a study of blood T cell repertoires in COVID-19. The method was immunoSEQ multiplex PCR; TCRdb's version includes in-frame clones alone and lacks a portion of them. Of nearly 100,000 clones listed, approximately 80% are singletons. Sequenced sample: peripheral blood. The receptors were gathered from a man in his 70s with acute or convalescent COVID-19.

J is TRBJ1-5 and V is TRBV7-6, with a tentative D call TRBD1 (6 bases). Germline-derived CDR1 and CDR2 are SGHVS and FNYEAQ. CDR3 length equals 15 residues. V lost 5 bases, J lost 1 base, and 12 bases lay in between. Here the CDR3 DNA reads TGTGCCAGCAGCCCCGGACAGCGAAGCAATCAGCCCCAGCATTTT. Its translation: CASSPGQRSNQPQHF.

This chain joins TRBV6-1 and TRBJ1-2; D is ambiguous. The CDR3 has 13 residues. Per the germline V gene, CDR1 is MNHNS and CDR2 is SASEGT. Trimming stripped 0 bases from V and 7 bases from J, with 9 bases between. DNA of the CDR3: TGTGCCAGCAGTGAAGCAGGAGCCACTGGCTACACCTTC. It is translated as CASSEAGATGYTF.

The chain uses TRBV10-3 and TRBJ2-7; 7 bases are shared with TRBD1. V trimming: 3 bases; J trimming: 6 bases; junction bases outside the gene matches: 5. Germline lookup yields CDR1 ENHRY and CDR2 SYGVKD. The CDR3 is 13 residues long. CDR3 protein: CAISDRGTGEQYF. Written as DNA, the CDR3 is TGTGCCATCAGTGACAGGGGGACCGGCGAGCAGTACTTC.

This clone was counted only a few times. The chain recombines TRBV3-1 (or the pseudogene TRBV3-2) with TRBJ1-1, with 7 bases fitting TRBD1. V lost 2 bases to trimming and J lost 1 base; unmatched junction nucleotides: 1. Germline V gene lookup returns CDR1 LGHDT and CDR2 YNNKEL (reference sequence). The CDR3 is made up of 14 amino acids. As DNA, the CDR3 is TGTGCCAGCAGCCAAAACAGGGGGAACACTGAAGCTTTCTTT. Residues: CASSQNRGNTEAFF.

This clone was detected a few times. As DNA, the CDR3 is TGTGCCAGCAGCCGAGAACAGGGGAGCTCCTATAATTCACCCCTCCACTTT. Protein: CASSREQGSSYNSPLHF. V and J are TRBV14 and TRBJ1-6; 7 bases are shared with TRBD1. Germline CDR1 reads SGHDN; CDR2 reads FVKESK. V lost 4 bases and J lost 0; bases outside the gene matches: 6. This CDR3 is built from 17 residues.

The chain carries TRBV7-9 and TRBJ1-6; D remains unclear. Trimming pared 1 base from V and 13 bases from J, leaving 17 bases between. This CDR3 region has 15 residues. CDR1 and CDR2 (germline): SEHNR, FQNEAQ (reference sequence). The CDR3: CASSLGSGVSGPLHF. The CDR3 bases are TGTGCCAGCAGCTTAGGTTCTGGGGTTTCGGGGCCCCTCCACTTT.

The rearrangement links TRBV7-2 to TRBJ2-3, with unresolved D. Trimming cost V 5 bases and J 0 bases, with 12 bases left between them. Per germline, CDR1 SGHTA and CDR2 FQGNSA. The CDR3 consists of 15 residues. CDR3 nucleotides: TGTGCCAGCAGCGAAGCCCTCATAAGCACAGATACGCAGTATTTT. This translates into CASSEALISTDTQYF.

The CDR3, as DNA: TGTGCCAGCAGTTTAAATCTAGGGGTCGGCAACTATGGCTACACCTTC. Translating gives CASSLNLGVGNYGYTF. The V call is TRBV28, the J call TRBJ1-2, with D perhaps matching TRBD1 (5 bases). This CDR3 has 16 amino acids. Germline V CDR1 and CDR2: MDHEN, SYDVKM. Between the trimmed V and J ends, which lost 2 bases and 2 bases, there was a span of 15 bases.

The CDR3: CASSPQRGEETQYF. The CDR3 DNA reads TGTGCCAGCTCACCACAGCGGGGGGAAGAGACCCAGTACTTC. The chain uses TRBV18 and TRBJ2-5, with 9 bases lining up with TRBD2. The CDR3 has 14 residues. The germline gives CDR1 KGHSH, CDR2 LQKENI. After removal of 1 base from V and 3 bases from J, the junction contained 0 bases not matched to a gene.

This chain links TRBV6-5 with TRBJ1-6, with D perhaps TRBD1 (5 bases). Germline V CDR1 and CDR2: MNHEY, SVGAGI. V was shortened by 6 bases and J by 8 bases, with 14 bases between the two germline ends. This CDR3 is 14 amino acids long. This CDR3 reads CASSGGGVDSPLHF. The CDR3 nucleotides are TGTGCCAGCAGCGGCGGGGGTGTTGATTCACCCCTCCACTTT.

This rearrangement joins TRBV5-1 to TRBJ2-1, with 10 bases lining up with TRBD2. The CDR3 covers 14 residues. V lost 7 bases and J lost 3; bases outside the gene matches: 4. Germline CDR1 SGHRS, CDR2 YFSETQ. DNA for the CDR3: TGCGCCAGCGGACTAGCGGTCAACTACAATGAGCAGTTCTTC. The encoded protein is CASGLAVNYNEQFF. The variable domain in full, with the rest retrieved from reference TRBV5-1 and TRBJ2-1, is KAGVTQTPRYLIKTRGQQVTLSCSPISGHRSVSWYQQTPGQGLQFLFEYFSETQRNKGNFPGRFSGRQFSNSRSEMNVSTLELGDSALYLCASGLAVNYNEQFFGPGTRLTVL.

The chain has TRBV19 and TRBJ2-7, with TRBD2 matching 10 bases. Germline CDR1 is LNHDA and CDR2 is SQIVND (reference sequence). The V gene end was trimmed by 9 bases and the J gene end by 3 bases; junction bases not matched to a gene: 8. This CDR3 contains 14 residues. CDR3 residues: CASRYSGGNYEQYF. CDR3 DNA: TGTGCCAGCCGCTATAGCGGGGGGAACTACGAGCAGTACTTC.

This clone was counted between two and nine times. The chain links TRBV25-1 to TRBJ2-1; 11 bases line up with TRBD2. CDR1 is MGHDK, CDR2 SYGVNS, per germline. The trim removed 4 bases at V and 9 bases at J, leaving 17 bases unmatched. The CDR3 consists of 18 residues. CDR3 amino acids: CASSGFSSSTSGSPEQFF. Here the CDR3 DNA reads TGTGCCAGCAGTGGGTTTTCCTCATCAACTAGCGGGAGCCCTGAGCAGTTCTTC. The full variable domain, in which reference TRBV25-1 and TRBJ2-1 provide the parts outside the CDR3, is EADIYQTPRYLVIGTGKKITLECSQTMGHDKMYWYQQDPGMELHLIHYSYGVNSTEKGDLSSESTVSRIRTEHFPLTLESARPSHTSQYLCASSGFSSSTSGSPEQFFGPGTRLTVL.

The CDR3 reads CASSLRGRSPLHF. The CDR3 region has the DNA TGTGCCAGCAGTTTGAGGGGGCGTTCACCCCTCCACTTT. The chain is built from TRBV27 and TRBJ1-6, with 7 bases lining up with TRBD1. J gave up 9 bases and V 3 bases, and 2 bases lay outside the gene matches. This CDR3 has 13 residues. In germline, CDR1 is MNHEY, CDR2 SMNVEV (reference sequence).

CDR3 coding DNA: TGTGCCAGCAGTAGCTCCTATAATTCACCCCTCCACTTT. It codes for CASSSSYNSPLHF. The chain joins TRBV11-3 to TRBJ1-6; D is uncertain. The CDR3 spans 13 residues. Germline CDR1 reads SGHNT; CDR2 reads YENEEA. V lost 6 bases and J lost 0, with 3 bases in between.

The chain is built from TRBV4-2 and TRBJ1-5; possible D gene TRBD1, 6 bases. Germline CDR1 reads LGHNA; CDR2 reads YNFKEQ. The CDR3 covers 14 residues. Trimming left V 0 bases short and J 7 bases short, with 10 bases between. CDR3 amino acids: CASSQERGGQPQHF. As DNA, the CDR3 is TGTGCCAGCAGCCAAGAGCGGGGGGGCCAGCCCCAGCATTTT.

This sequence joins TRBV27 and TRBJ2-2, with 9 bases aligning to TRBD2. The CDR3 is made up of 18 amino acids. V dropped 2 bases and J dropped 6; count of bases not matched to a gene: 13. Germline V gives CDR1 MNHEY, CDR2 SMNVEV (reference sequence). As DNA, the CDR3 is TGTGCCAGCAGTTTAAAGGGGCTAGCGGGAACTAATCCCGGGGAGCTGTTTTTT. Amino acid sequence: CASSLKGLAGTNPGELFF.

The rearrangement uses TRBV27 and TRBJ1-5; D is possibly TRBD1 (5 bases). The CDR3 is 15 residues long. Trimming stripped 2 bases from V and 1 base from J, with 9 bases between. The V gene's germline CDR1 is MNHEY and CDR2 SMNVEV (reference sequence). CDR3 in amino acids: CASSLTGGSNQPQHF. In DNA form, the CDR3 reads TGTGCCAGCAGTTTAACCGGGGGAAGCAATCAGCCCCAGCATTTT.

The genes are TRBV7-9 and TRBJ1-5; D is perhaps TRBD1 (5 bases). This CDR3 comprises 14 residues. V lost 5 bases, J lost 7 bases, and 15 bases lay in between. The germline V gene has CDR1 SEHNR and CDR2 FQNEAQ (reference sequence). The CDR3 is CASSRGEGNQPQHF. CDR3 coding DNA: TGTGCCAGCAGCCGAGGGGAGGGAAACCAGCCCCAGCATTTT.

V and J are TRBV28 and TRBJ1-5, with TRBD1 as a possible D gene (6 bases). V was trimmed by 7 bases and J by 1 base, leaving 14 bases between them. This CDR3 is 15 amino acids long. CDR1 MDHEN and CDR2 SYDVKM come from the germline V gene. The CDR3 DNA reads TGTGCCAGCAACAACAGGGAAGGAAGCAATCAGCCCCAGCATTTT. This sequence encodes CASNNREGSNQPQHF.

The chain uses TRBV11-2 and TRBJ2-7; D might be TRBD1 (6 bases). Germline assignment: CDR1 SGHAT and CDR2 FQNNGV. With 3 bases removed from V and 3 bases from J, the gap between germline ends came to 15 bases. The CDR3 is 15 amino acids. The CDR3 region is CASSFSQGEYYEQYF. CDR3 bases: TGTGCCAGCAGCTTCTCACAGGGAGAATACTACGAGCAGTACTTC.

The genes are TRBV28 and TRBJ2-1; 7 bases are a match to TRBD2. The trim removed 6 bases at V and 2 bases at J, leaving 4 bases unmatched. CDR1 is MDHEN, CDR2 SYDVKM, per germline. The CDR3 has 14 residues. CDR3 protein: CASRQSGTYNEQFF. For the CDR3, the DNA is TGTGCCAGCAGACAAAGCGGGACCTACAATGAGCAGTTCTTC.

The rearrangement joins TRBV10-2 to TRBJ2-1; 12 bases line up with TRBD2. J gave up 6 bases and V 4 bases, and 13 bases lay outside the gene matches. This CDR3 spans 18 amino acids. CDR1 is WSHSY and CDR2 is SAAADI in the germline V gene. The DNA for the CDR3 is TGCGCCAGCAGTGGGAAGGGACTAGCGGGTGTCCCCGGCAATGAGCAGTTCTTC. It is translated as CASSGKGLAGVPGNEQFF.

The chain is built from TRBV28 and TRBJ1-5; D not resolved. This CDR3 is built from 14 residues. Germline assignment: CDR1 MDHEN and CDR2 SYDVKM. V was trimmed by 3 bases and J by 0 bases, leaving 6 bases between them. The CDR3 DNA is TGTGCCAGCAGTTTCCGGTATAGCAATCAGCCCCAGCATTTT. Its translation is CASSFRYSNQPQHF. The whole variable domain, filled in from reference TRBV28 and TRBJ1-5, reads DVKVTQSSRYLVKRTGEKVFLECVQDMDHENMFWYRQDPGLGLRLIYFSYDVKMKEKGDIPEGYSVSREKKERFSLILESASTNQTSMYLCASSFRYSNQPQHFGDGTRLSIL.

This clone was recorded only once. CDR3 bases: TGTGCCAGCAACCGGGGGGCGCGAGAGACCCAGTACTTC. It encodes CASNRGARETQYF. The chain carries TRBV12-3 or TRBV12-4 and TRBJ2-5; possible D gene TRBD2, 7 bases. Trimming took off 7 bases at V and 4 bases at J, with 13 bases between the two ends. The CDR3 extends over 13 amino acids.

The CDR3 DNA follows: TGTGCCAGCAGTGATGGCGGGGCGGGCGACAATGAGCAGTTCTTC. Its protein is CASSDGGAGDNEQFF. The chain employs TRBV6-4 and TRBJ2-1, with D maybe TRBD2 (6 bases). Trimming pared 3 bases from V and 5 bases from J, leaving 14 bases between. The CDR3 contains 15 residues. CDR1 and CDR2 (germline): MRHNA, SNTAGT.

The CDR3 DNA follows: TGTGCCAGCAGCCCGTCACCAACTCGACAGGCAAGCTACAATGAGCAGTTCTTC. It is translated as CASSPSPTRQASYNEQFF. V usage is TRBV7-2 and J usage is TRBJ2-1; a possible D gene is TRBD1 (6 bases). V was shortened by 5 bases and J by 3 bases, with 23 bases between the two germline ends. Germline-derived CDR1 and CDR2 are SGHTA and FQGNSA. This CDR3 has 18 residues. Full variable domain (outside the CDR3, taken from reference TRBV7-2 and TRBJ2-1): GAGVSQSPSNKVTEKGKDVELRCDPISGHTALYWYRQSLGQGLEFLIYFQGNSAPDKSGLPSDRFSAERTGGSVSTLTIQRTQQEDSAVYLCASSPSPTRQASYNEQFFGPGTRLTVL.

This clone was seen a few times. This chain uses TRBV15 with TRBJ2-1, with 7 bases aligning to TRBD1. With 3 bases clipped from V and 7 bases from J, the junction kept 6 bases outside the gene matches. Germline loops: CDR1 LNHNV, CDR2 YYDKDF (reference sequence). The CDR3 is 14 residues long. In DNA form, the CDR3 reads TGTGCCACCAGCAGGCGGACAGGCCATAATGAGCAGTTCTTC. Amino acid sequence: CATSRRTGHNEQFF.

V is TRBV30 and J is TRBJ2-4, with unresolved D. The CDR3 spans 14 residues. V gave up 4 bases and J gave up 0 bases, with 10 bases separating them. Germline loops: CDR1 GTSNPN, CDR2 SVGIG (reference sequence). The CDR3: CAWMNGVAKNIQYF. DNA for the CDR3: TGTGCCTGGATGAACGGAGTAGCCAAAAACATTCAGTACTTC.

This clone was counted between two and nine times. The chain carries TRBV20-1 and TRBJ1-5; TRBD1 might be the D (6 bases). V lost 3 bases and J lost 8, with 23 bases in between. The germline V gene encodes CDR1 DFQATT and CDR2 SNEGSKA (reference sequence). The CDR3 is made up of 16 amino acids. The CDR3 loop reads CSASFSYDGGLKPQHF. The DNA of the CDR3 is TGCAGTGCTAGTTTTTCGTATGATGGGGGCCTCAAGCCCCAGCATTTT.